This T cell receptor (beta chain) was sequenced in a study of early T cells in non-severe SARS-CoV-2 infection. Study-wide background: The input, bulk RNA from unsorted whole blood, was sequenced, and chains were unpaired. Study observations and caveats: VDJdb-based matching was biased toward anti-spike CD8 responses and missed private and CD4 specificities.

Unique molecular identifiers were attached to individual cDNA molecules. TCRdb reprocessed the 5' RACE reads with MiXCR, giving one entry per CDR3 protein. The sample contains more than 60,000 distinct CDR3 sequences, 12% of which appear only once. The sample holds many counts of this clonotype. Its specificity is not known. This material consisted of whole blood, taken at baseline. The source of this sequence is an adult who was a healthcare worker with PCR-confirmed SARS-CoV-2 infection or an uninfected control (not recorded which). The donor label of this sample is uncertain.

In nucleotides, the CDR3 is TGCAGCGTTGTTAGGAACACTGAAGCTTTCTTT. Its protein product is CSVVRNTEAFF. The genes are TRBV29-1 and TRBJ1-1; D is undetermined. The germline gives CDR1 SQVTM, CDR2 ANQGSEA. The V end was cut by 4 bases, the J end by 1 base, with 4 bases between. The CDR3 is made up of 11 amino acids.